This TCR beta chain appears in the sequencing data of a study of blood T cell repertoires in COVID-19. Germline lookup yields CDR1 GTSNPN and CDR2 SVGIG (reference sequence). V shed 2 bases and J shed 4 bases, with 20 bases lying between them. The CDR3 consists of 16 residues. Some clones are missing from TCRdb's copy, which holds only in-frame ones; the method was immunoSEQ multiplex PCR. The sample carries around 150,000 clones, around 84% recorded once. The sequencing input was peripheral blood. The receptor was derived from a woman older than 75 with acute or convalescent COVID-19. The chain employs TRBV30 and TRBJ1-2; D may be TRBD1 (5 bases). The CDR3 loop reads CAWSRPGGGLAYGYTF. The CDR3 nucleotides read TGTGCCTGGAGTCGACCTGGGGGGGGACTGGCCTATGGCTACACCTTC.